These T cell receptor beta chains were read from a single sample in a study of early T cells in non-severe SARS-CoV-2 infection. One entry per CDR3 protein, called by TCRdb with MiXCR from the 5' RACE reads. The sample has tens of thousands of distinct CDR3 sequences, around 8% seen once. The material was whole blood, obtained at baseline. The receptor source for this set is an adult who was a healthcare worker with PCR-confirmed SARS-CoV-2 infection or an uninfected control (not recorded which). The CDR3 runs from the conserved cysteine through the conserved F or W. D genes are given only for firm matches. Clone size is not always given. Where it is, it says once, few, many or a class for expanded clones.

CDR3nt: TGTGCCAGCAGCAAGGACAGGAATTCGGGTAGCGAGCAGTACTTC
CDR3aa: CASSKDRNSGSEQYF
d_gene: TRBD1
v_gene: TRBV5-6
j_gene: TRBJ2-7
abundance: few

CDR3nt: TGTGCCAGCGGTAGGGCGGGCGTAGAGACCCAGTACTTC
CDR3aa: CASGRAGVETQYF
d_gene: -
v_gene: TRBV12-3/TRBV12-4
j_gene: TRBJ2-5
abundance: few

CDR3nt: TGCAGTGCCCAGAACGGGGGGCCGGGCACCGGGGAGCTGTTTTTT
CDR3aa: CSAQNGGPGTGELFF
d_gene: -
v_gene: TRBV20-1
j_gene: TRBJ2-2
abundance: many

CDR3nt: TGTGCCAGCAGCTCGCGACAGGGGAGATGGAATTCACCCCTCCACTTT
CDR3aa: CASSSRQGRWNSPLHF
d_gene: TRBD1
v_gene: TRBV5-5
j_gene: TRBJ1-6
abundance: few

CDR3nt: TGTGCCAGCAGCCTGGGGCGGGGTCAATACAATGAGCAGTTCTTC
CDR3aa: CASSLGRGQYNEQFF
d_gene: -
v_gene: TRBV11-2
j_gene: TRBJ2-1
abundance: -

CDR3nt: TGTGCCAGCAGCCCCCCTACCAGGCTCTACAATGAGCAGTTCTTC
CDR3aa: CASSPPTRLYNEQFF
d_gene: -
v_gene: TRBV6-5
j_gene: TRBJ2-1
abundance: many

CDR3nt: TGTGCCAGCAGCCGACAGGTTGAGGGTGCGGAGTTCTTC
CDR3aa: CASSRQVEGAEFF
d_gene: -
v_gene: TRBV12-3/TRBV12-4
j_gene: TRBJ2-1
abundance: -

CDR3nt: TGTGCCAGCAGTTACTCAGCTGGGGGTCCCCCCTCCTATAATTCACCCCTCCACTTT
CDR3aa: CASSYSAGGPPSYNSPLHF
d_gene: -
v_gene: TRBV6-6
j_gene: TRBJ1-6
abundance: -

CDR3nt: TGTGCCAGCAGTCCTGGGACAGGTTTGGAGACCCAGTACTTC
CDR3aa: CASSPGTGLETQYF
d_gene: TRBD1
v_gene: TRBV27
j_gene: TRBJ2-5
abundance: -

CDR3nt: TGTGCCAGCAGTGAAGAAAAGAACCCCCTCACCGGGGAGCTGTTTTTT
CDR3aa: CASSEEKNPLTGELFF
d_gene: -
v_gene: TRBV6-1
j_gene: TRBJ2-2
abundance: many

CDR3nt: TGTGCCAGTAGTATACTCGCGGACGGGAGTTTCGGTGGCTACACCTTC
CDR3aa: CASSILADGSFGGYTF
d_gene: -
v_gene: TRBV19
j_gene: TRBJ1-2
abundance: many

CDR3nt: TGTGCCAGCAGCCAAGGAAGGCGCTTACTATACGAGCAGTACTTC
CDR3aa: CASSQGRRLLYEQYF
d_gene: -
v_gene: TRBV3-1
j_gene: TRBJ2-7
abundance: few

CDR3nt: TGCAGTGCTAGTCTGGGGGTTGTTTGGGACGAGCAGTACTTC
CDR3aa: CSASLGVVWDEQYF
d_gene: -
v_gene: TRBV20-1
j_gene: TRBJ2-7
abundance: -

CDR3nt: TGCAGCGTTTCGTTTGTCGGGTTTCACGAGCAGTACTTC
CDR3aa: CSVSFVGFHEQYF
d_gene: -
v_gene: TRBV29-1
j_gene: TRBJ2-7
abundance: many

CDR3nt: TGTGCCAGCAGCGTATCGGCCAGGGATGACGAGCAGTACTTC
CDR3aa: CASSVSARDDEQYF
d_gene: -
v_gene: TRBV9
j_gene: TRBJ2-7
abundance: -

CDR3nt: TGCAGTGCTAGAGACTGGGGCCTTAACTATGGCTACACCTTC
CDR3aa: CSARDWGLNYGYTF
d_gene: -
v_gene: TRBV20-1
j_gene: TRBJ1-2
abundance: many

CDR3nt: TGTGCCAGCAGCTACGACAGACGCACAGATACGCAGTATTTT
CDR3aa: CASSYDRRTDTQYF
d_gene: -
v_gene: TRBV12-3/TRBV12-4
j_gene: TRBJ2-3
abundance: few

CDR3nt: TGTGCCAGCAGCTCCCGCCCAGGGGGAGGCACTGAAGCTTTCTTT
CDR3aa: CASSSRPGGGTEAFF
d_gene: TRBD1
v_gene: TRBV7-2
j_gene: TRBJ1-1
abundance: many